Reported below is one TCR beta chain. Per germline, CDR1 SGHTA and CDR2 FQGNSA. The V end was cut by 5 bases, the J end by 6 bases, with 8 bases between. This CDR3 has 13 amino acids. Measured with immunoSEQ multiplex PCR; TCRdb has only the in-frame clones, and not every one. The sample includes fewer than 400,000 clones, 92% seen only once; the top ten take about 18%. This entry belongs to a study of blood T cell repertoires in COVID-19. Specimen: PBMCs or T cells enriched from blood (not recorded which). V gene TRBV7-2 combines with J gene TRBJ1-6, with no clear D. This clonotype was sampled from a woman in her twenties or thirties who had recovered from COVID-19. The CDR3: CASSPLPNSPLHF. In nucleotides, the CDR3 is TGTGCCAGCAGCCCCCTCCCTAATTCACCCCTCCACTTT. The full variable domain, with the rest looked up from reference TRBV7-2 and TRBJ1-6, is GAGVSQSPSNKVTEKGKDVELRCDPISGHTALYWYRQSLGQGLEFLIYFQGNSAPDKSGLPSDRFSAERTGGSVSTLTIQRTQQEDSAVYLCASSPLPNSPLHFGNGTRLTVT.